This T cell receptor beta chain derives from a study of cytomegalovirus exposure and HLA in healthy donors. In the case of this clone: Its antigen is currently unknown.

Both 60 Vbeta primers and 13 Jbeta primers went into the PCR. TCRdb's copy holds only in-frame clones and misses some; the assay was immunoSEQ multiplex PCR. Altogether around 100,000 clones are present, around 80% being singletons, with the ten largest covering roughly 15%. CDR1 LNHDA and CDR2 SQIVND come from the germline V gene (reference sequence). V lost 3 bases and J 4 bases, leaving 21 bases between the germline ends. The CDR3 totals 17 residues. Study-level points and caveats: According to reports, the classifier identified cytomegalovirus status with high specificity and sensitivity.

The receptor was isolated from a male donor in good health and CMV-seropositive. The rearrangement links TRBV19 to TRBJ1-2; D ambiguous. The sequenced material came from PBMCs. The CDR3 loop reads CASSITAALPAGYGYTF. CDR3 coding DNA: TGTGCCAGTAGTATTACTGCGGCGCTCCCGGCGGGCTATGGCTACACCTTC.